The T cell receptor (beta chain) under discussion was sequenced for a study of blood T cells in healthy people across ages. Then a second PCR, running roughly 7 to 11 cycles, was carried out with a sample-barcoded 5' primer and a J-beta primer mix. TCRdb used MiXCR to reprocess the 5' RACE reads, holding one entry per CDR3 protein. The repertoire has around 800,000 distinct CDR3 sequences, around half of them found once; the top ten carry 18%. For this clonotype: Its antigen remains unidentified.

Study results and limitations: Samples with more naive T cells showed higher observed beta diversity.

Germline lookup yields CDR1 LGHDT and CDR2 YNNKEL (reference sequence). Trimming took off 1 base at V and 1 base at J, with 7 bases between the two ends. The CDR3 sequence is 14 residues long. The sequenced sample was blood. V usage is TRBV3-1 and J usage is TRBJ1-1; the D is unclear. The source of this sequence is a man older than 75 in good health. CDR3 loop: CASSQGRRNTEAFF. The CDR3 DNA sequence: TGTGCCAGCAGCCAAGGACGGAGGAACACTGAAGCTTTCTTT.